Sequencing of this TCR beta chain was carried out in a study of liver allograft versus peripheral blood T cells. Overall study: Transplanted-liver T cell receptor repertoires were compared with recipients' peripheral blood repertoires. Broader study findings: Liver allografts reportedly held T cell receptor repertoires unlike those in peripheral blood.

This clonotype showed up many times. Antigen: not known. TCRdb processed the reads anew with MiXCR; each CDR3 protein has one entry. The repertoire consists of around 12,000 distinct CDR3 sequences, with roughly 20% occurring once and the leading ten covering about 2%. From germline, CDR1 is KGHSH and CDR2 LQKENI. The CDR3 runs 13 residues. J was trimmed by 4 bases and V by 6 bases; bases with no gene match: 2. This chain uses TRBV18 with TRBJ1-1, with 10 bases lining up with TRBD1. The receptor was isolated from a human patient who had a liver transplant. Some T cells may arise from the graft donor. Written as DNA, the CDR3 is TGTGCCAGCTCGGGACAGGGGTCCACTGAAGCTTTCTTT. Translated: CASSGQGSTEAFF. Combining the CDR3 with reference TRBV18 and TRBJ1-1 gives the whole variable domain NAGVMQNPRHLVRRRGQEARLRCSPMKGHSHVYWYRQLPEEGLKFMVYLQKENIIDESGMPKERFSAEFPKEGPSILRIQQVVRGDSAAYFCASSGQGSTEAFFGQGTRLTVV.